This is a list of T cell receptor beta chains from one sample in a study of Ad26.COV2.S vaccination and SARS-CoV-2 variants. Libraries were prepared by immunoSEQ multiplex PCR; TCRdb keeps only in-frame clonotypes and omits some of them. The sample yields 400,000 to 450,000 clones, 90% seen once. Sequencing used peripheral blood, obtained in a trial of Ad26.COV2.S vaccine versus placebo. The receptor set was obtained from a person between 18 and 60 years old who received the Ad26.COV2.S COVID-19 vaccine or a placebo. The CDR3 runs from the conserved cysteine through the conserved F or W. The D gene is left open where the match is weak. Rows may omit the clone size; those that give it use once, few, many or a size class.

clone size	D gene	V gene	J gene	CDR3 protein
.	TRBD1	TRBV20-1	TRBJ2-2	CSASPPSGQGAGELFF
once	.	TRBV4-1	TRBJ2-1	CASSHRVSEQFF
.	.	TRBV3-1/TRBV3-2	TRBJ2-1	CASSQALGGEFF
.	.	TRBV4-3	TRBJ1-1	CASSQGQMNTEAFF
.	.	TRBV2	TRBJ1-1	CASKVNTEAFF
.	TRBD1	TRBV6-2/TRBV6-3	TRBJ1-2	CASSRQGKAPYGYTF
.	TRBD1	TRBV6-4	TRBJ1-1	CASRQGANTEAFF
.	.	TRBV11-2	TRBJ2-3	CASSSRLEDTQYF
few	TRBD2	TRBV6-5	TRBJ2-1	CASRLAGAGEQFF
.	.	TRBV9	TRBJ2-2	CASSVVGGYTGELFF
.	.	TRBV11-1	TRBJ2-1	CASTGRDGGYNEQFF
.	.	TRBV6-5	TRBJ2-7	CASRASSYEQYF
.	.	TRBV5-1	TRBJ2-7	CASSWGDNYEQYF
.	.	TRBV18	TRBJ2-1	CASSPIAVEQFF
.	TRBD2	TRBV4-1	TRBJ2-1	CASSQDIPGLAGVREQFF
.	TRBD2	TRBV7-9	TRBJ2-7	CASSFVDFGTSIAYEQYF
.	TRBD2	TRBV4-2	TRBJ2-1	CASSPGTSDNEQFF
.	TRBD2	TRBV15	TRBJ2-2	CATSRQTSGRRTGELFF
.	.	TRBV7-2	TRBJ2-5	CASSFLVGLPYQETQYF
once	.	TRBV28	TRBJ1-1	CASSLSFRVIAEAFF
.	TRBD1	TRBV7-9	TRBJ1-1	CASSAGQGDTEAFF
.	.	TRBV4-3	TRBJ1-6	CASSQDRMGSPLHF
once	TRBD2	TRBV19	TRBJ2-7	CASMPALTGTKYF
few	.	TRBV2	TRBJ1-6	CASKAAVNSPLHF
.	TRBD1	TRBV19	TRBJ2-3	CASSLGTGWSTDTQYF
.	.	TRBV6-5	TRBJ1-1	CASKKGNTEAFF
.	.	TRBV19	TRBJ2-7	CASSMDSRAYEQYF
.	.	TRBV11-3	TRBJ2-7	CASSLDAGMRYEQYF
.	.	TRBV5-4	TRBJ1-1	CASSLQGVVAEAFF
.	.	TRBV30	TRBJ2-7	CAWQRLGHEQYF
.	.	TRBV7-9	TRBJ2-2	CASSLVHSWVTGELFF
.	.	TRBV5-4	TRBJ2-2	CASSSRDWYTGELFF
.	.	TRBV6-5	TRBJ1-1	CASSYSRTMNTEAFF
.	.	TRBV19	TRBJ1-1	CASSIDPDRSMFEAFF
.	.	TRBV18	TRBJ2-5	CASSRELEETQYF
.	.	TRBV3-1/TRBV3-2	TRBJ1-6	CASSQAGTAGSPLHF
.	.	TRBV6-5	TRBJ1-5	CASSGENNQPQHF